What follows are 28 T cell receptor beta chains derived from one specimen sequenced in a study of sequential checkpoint blockade in melanoma. Assay: immunoSEQ multiplex PCR; the TCRdb copy retains only in-frame clones and omits some. The table has about 17,000 clones, 70% to 75% seen once. Regarding treatment: randomized to nivolumab then ipilimumab (arm A) or the reverse (arm B). The specimen was CD8+ T cells sorted from blood (inferred from file names), collected from a patient given nivolumab and ipilimumab in sequence. Receptors originate from a human donor with melanoma.

The chain couples TRBV21-1 to TRBJ2-1; the table's D gene call, TRBD1, was not cross checked with the DNA. TRBV21-1 is a documented pseudogene. CDR3 length equals 15 residues. The CDR3 is CASSARGGSYNEQFF. CDR3 in DNA: TGTGCCAGCAGCGCCAGGGGTGGCTCCTACAATGAGCAGTTCTTC.

This clone is a singleton in its sample. The chain joins TRBV6-1 to TRBJ2-7; 9 bases align to TRBD2. V dropped 0 bases and J dropped 6; count of bases not matched to a gene: 9. This CDR3 has 16 amino acids. Looked up from germline, CDR1 is MNHNS and CDR2 is SASEGT. The CDR3 sequence: CASSEAQAGGIGEQYF. DNA for the CDR3: TGTGCCAGCAGTGAAGCGCAAGCGGGGGGTATTGGCGAGCAGTACTTC.

The rearrangement links TRBV5-4 to TRBJ2-7; 8 positions agree with TRBD1. Germline CDR1 is SGHNT and CDR2 is YYREEE (reference sequence). The length of the CDR3 is 15 residues. Germline trimming cut 1 base from V and 5 bases from J; bases unmatched to any gene: 8. The CDR3 reads CASSLRQGRPHEQYF. The CDR3 DNA follows: TGTGCCAGCAGCTTGAGACAGGGGCGTCCGCACGAGCAGTACTTC.

The V call is TRBV5-4, the J call TRBJ2-1; 9 positions agree with TRBD2. The V gene's germline CDR1 is SGHNT and CDR2 YYREEE (reference sequence). The CDR3 length is 17 residues. Germline trimming cut 4 bases from V and 11 bases from J; bases unmatched to any gene: 19. This CDR3 reads CASSLHSLTSGIGKQFF. In DNA form, the CDR3 reads TGTGCCAGCAGCCTGCACTCCCTGACTAGCGGAATCGGGAAGCAGTTCTTC. The full variable domain, in which reference TRBV5-4 and TRBJ2-1 provide the parts outside the CDR3, is ETGVTQSPTHLIKTRGQQVTLRCSSQSGHNTVSWYQQALGQGPQFIFQYYREEENGRGNFPPRFSGLQFPNYSSELNVNALELDDSALYLCASSLHSLTSGIGKQFFGPGTRLTVL.

The V call is TRBV29-1, the J call TRBJ2-1; perhaps TRBD1 as D (6 bases). This CDR3 spans 16 amino acids. V was trimmed by 3 bases and J by 0 bases, leaving 15 bases between them. Germline V lookup: CDR1 SQVTM, CDR2 ANQGSEA. The CDR3: CSVEVNRAFSYNEQFF. CDR3 sequence (DNA): TGCAGCGTTGAGGTCAACAGGGCTTTCTCCTACAATGAGCAGTTCTTC.

V usage is TRBV27 and J usage is TRBJ2-5, with 7 bases identical to TRBD1. The CDR3 sequence is 17 residues long. Germline lookup yields CDR1 MNHEY and CDR2 SMNVEV (reference sequence). The V and J ends lost 4 bases and 0 bases, in that order; junction bases with no gene match: 11. The CDR3: CASSSRRQGQYQETQYF. As DNA, the CDR3 is TGTGCCAGCAGTTCCCGACGACAGGGACAGTACCAAGAGACCCAGTACTTC.

V is TRBV21-1 and J is TRBJ1-2. TRBV21-1 is designated a pseudogene. CDR3 size: 17 residues. The CDR3 DNA reads as TGTGCCAGCAGCTATAAGGGAGGGAAGGCCGCTAACTATGGCTACACCTTC. Translation gives CASSYKGGKAANYGYTF.

The gene calls are TRBV7-9 and TRBJ2-3, with 7 bases that match TRBD1. Germline trimming cut 3 bases from V and 0 bases from J; bases unmatched to any gene: 6. CDR1 and CDR2 (germline): SEHNR, FQNEAQ (reference sequence). The CDR3 totals 16 residues. This CDR3 is CASSFKGQDSTDTQYF. The CDR3 DNA sequence: TGTGCCAGCAGCTTTAAAGGACAGGACAGCACAGATACGCAGTATTTT.

The chain is built from TRBV7-2 and TRBJ1-5; D is perhaps TRBD1 (5 bases). V dropped 6 bases and J dropped 0 bases, with 9 bases sitting between them. The CDR3 loop spans 14 amino acids. The germline V gene encodes CDR1 SGHTA and CDR2 FQGNSA. CDR3 protein: CASSLTDSNQPQHF. The CDR3 DNA is TGTGCCAGCAGTCTGACAGATAGCAATCAGCCCCAGCATTTT.

This chain links TRBV10-3 with TRBJ2-7; TRBD1 matches at 7 bases. CDR1 and CDR2 (germline): ENHRY, SYGVKD. The CDR3 totals 14 residues. V lost 5 bases and J lost 2; bases outside the gene matches: 6. The CDR3 spells CAISKGQQPYEQYF. Here the CDR3 DNA reads TGTGCCATCAGTAAGGGACAGCAACCCTACGAGCAGTACTTC.

This rearrangement joins TRBV6-1 to TRBJ2-7; 7 bases map to TRBD1. The V gene end was trimmed by 6 bases and the J gene end by 7 bases; junction bases not matched to a gene: 6. Germline assignment: CDR1 MNHNS and CDR2 SASEGT. The CDR3 runs to 12 residues. The CDR3 DNA reads TGTGCCAGCAGCCCGACAGGGTGGGAGCAGTACTTC. Encoded protein: CASSPTGWEQYF.

This chain links TRBV6-1 with TRBJ2-7; 8 bases agree with TRBD1. This CDR3 is 14 amino acids long. V gave up 3 bases and J gave up 3 bases; unmatched junction bases: 4. CDR1 is MNHNS, CDR2 SASEGT, per germline. In DNA form, the CDR3 reads TGTGCCAGCAGTGACCTGACAGGGGACTACGAGCAGTACTTC. It encodes CASSDLTGDYEQYF.

V usage is TRBV5-4 and J usage is TRBJ2-7; 8 bases are shared with TRBD1. Germline V gene sequence: CDR1 SGHNT, CDR2 YYREEE (reference sequence). This CDR3 region has 15 residues. V trimming: 4 bases; J trimming: 0 bases; junction bases outside the gene matches: 6. The CDR3: CASSMGQVNSYEQYF. In nucleotides, the CDR3 is TGTGCCAGCAGCATGGGACAGGTTAACTCCTACGAGCAGTACTTC.

The rearrangement joins TRBV27 to TRBJ1-2, with TRBD1 as a possible D gene (5 bases). V lost 0 bases and J 4 bases, leaving 18 bases between the germline ends. Germline-derived CDR1 and CDR2 are MNHEY and SMNVEV (reference sequence). CDR3 length: 17 residues. In nucleotides, the CDR3 is TGTGCCAGCAGTTTATCGCGAGACAGCCCAGGAGCCTATGGCTACACCTTC. Translating gives CASSLSRDSPGAYGYTF.

This clone was observed a handful of times. The chain recombines TRBV19 with TRBJ2-5; D is unclear. Looked up from germline, CDR1 is LNHDA and CDR2 is SQIVND (reference sequence). V was trimmed by 3 bases and J by 1 base, leaving 9 bases between them. The CDR3 sequence is 14 residues long. The CDR3 is CASSMVTTQETQYF. As DNA, the CDR3 is TGTGCCAGTAGTATGGTAACTACCCAAGAGACCCAGTACTTC. The variable domain in full, with the rest retrieved from reference TRBV19 and TRBJ2-5, is DGGITQSPKYLFRKEGQNVTLSCEQNLNHDAMYWYRQDPGQGLRLIYYSQIVNDFQKGDIAEGYSVSREKKESFPLTVTSAQKNPTAFYLCASSMVTTQETQYFGPGTRLLVL.

J is TRBJ2-1 and V is TRBV27; D call uncertain. The V gene lost 3 bases and the J gene lost 6 bases, with 6 bases spanning the gap. Germline loops: CDR1 MNHEY, CDR2 SMNVEV (reference sequence). CDR3 length equals 12 residues. CDR3 region: CASSLNSNEQFF. DNA for the CDR3: TGTGCCAGCAGTTTGAATAGCAATGAGCAGTTCTTC.

The J gene is TRBJ1-1, the V gene TRBV6-5; D not resolved. Germline-derived CDR1 and CDR2 are MNHEY and SVGAGI. CDR3 size: 13 residues. V gave up 5 bases and J gave up 5 bases, with 12 bases separating them. The CDR3 spells CASSEAGGTEAFF. The CDR3 bases are TGTGCCAGCAGTGAAGCAGGAGGGACTGAAGCTTTCTTT.

J is TRBJ2-7 and V is TRBV6-1; 8 bases align to TRBD1. CDR1 is MNHNS, CDR2 SASEGT, per germline. The CDR3 is made up of 15 amino acids. V dropped 0 bases and J dropped 5; count of bases not matched to a gene: 6. CDR3 nucleotides: TGTGCCAGCAGTGAAGCTGCGACAGGGGCTCACGAGCAGTACTTC. Its translation: CASSEAATGAHEQYF.

The V gene is TRBV5-1, the J gene TRBJ2-1, with 9 positions matching TRBD2. This CDR3 spans 15 amino acids. With 5 bases clipped from V and 5 bases from J, the junction kept 8 bases outside the gene matches. The germline V gene has CDR1 SGHRS and CDR2 YFSETQ. The CDR3 DNA is TGCGCCAGCAGACCGACTAGCGGATCTAACAATGAGCAGTTCTTC. Protein product: CASRPTSGSNNEQFF.

The rearrangement links TRBV29-1 to TRBJ2-2; 11 bases fit TRBD2. Germline CDR1 and CDR2: SQVTM and ANQGSEA. The CDR3 runs to 14 residues. The ends lost 6 bases at V and 3 bases at J; junction bases unmatched: 3. The CDR3 nucleotides read TGCAGCGTGCCACTAGCGGGGGACACCGGGGAGCTGTTTTTT. Protein sequence: CSVPLAGDTGELFF.

The V gene is TRBV27, the J gene TRBJ1-3, with 9 positions matching TRBD1. The trim removed 8 bases at V and 5 bases at J, leaving 10 bases unmatched. Germline CDR1 reads MNHEY; CDR2 reads SMNVEV (reference sequence). The CDR3 loop spans 15 amino acids. The CDR3 DNA is TGTGCCAGCGGTAACGAGGGACAGGGAAGAAACACCATATATTTT. It specifies CASGNEGQGRNTIYF.

The CDR3 is CASSRGTVETQYF. The CDR3 DNA sequence: TGTGCCAGCAGCCGCGGTACGGTGGAGACCCAGTACTTC. The rearrangement uses TRBV11-3 and TRBJ2-5; D is uncertain. The CDR3 is 13 residues long. V gave up 5 bases and J gave up 5 bases, with 12 bases separating them. Germline CDR1 and CDR2: SGHNT and YENEEA.

The chain links TRBV5-4 to TRBJ1-5; D perhaps matches TRBD1 (5 bases). In germline, CDR1 is SGHNT, CDR2 YYREEE (reference sequence). The germline V and J ends were trimmed by 4 bases and 6 bases, with 23 bases remaining between them. The CDR3 length is 17 residues. This chain's CDR3 is CASSQEHLAGRIQPQHF. In nucleotides, the CDR3 is TGTGCCAGCAGCCAAGAACACCTTGCAGGGCGGATTCAGCCCCAGCATTTT.

The chain uses TRBV5-1 and TRBJ2-5, with 10 bases lining up with TRBD2. The CDR3 has 15 residues. Germline loops: CDR1 SGHRS, CDR2 YFSETQ. With 4 bases clipped from V and 5 bases from J, the junction kept 8 bases outside the gene matches. This CDR3 reads CASSLSGGAFETQYF. The DNA of the CDR3 is TGCGCCAGCAGCCTGAGCGGGGGGGCCTTCGAGACCCAGTACTTC.

This clone is deemed medium-sized. CDR3 region: CASRQGQQSYEQYF. The CDR3 nucleotides read TGTGCCAGCAGGCAGGGACAGCAGTCCTACGAGCAGTACTTC. This rearrangement joins TRBV6-6 to TRBJ2-7; 7 bases are a match to TRBD1. In germline, CDR1 is MNHNY, CDR2 SVGAGI (reference sequence). V lost 6 bases to trimming and J lost 1 base; unmatched junction nucleotides: 6. CDR3 length: 14 amino acids.

This chain links TRBV6-4 with TRBJ1-2; the match to TRBD1 covers 9 bases. Germline V gene data show CDR1 as MRHNA and CDR2 as SNTAGT. Trimming at V came to 5 bases and at J to 3 bases, leaving 10 bases not matched to a gene. The length of the CDR3 is 16 residues. CDR3 in DNA: TGTGCCAGCAGTCCGGTGGTTGGGACAGGGTACTATGGCTACACCTTC. This gives the protein CASSPVVGTGYYGYTF.

The chain has TRBV6-6 and TRBJ2-7; 9 bases map to TRBD1. The CDR3 extends over 15 amino acids. V was pared by 6 bases and J by 3 bases, with 9 bases of the junction left unmatched. Germline-derived CDR1 and CDR2 are MNHNY and SVGAGI (reference sequence). In DNA form, the CDR3 reads TGTGCCAGCAGCACCCCGGACAGGGGAAACTACGAGCAGTACTTC. Encoded protein: CASSTPDRGNYEQYF.

The rearrangement joins TRBV5-5 to TRBJ2-7; D gene uncertain. Between the trimmed V and J ends, which lost 0 bases and 0 bases, there was a span of 10 bases. The germline gives CDR1 SGHKS, CDR2 YYEKEE (reference sequence). CDR3 length: 15 residues. CDR3 bases: TGTGCCAGCAGCTTGGTTGGAGTTCCCTCCTACGAGCAGTACTTC. This sequence encodes CASSLVGVPSYEQYF.